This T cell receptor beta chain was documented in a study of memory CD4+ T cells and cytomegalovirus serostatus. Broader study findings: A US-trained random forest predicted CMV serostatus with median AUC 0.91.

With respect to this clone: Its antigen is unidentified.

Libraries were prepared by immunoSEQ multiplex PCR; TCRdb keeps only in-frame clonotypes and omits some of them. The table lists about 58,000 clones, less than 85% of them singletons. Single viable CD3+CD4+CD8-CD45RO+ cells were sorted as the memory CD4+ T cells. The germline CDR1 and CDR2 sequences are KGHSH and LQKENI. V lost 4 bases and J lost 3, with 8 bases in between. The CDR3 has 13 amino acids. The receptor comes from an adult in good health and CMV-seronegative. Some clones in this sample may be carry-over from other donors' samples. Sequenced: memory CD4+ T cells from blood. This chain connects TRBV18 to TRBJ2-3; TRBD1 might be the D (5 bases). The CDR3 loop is CASSRQGTDTQYF. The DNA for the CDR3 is TGTGCCAGCTCACGGCAGGGTACAGATACGCAGTATTTT.